This T cell receptor beta chain is from a study of identifying expanded T cells in peripheral blood. General study points: Across healthy donors, higher total template counts meant significantly greater approximately two-week count variance. Technical replicates showed around 1.3 changed clones; roughly two weeks approximately 16; four weeks 19.

In the case of this clone: Its matching antigen is unknown.

Repertoires were generated with immunoSEQ multiplex PCR, while TCRdb's copy carries only in-frame clones and drops some. The table records over 90,000 clones, around 90% of them present only once. Germline CDR1 SGDLS, CDR2 YYNGEE. V was cut by 4 bases and J by 2 bases, with 16 bases left in between. CDR3 size: 15 residues. The material sequenced was blood. The J gene is TRBJ2-7, the V gene TRBV9; tentatively, D is TRBD1 or TRBD2 (5 bases each). The clonotype comes from a person aged 18-69 years in good health. This CDR3 is CASSRGEGIPYEQYF. CDR3 DNA sequence: TGTGCCAGCAGCCGAGGAGAGGGGATTCCCTACGAGCAGTACTTC.